Following are 13 T cell receptor beta chains from one sample sequenced in a study of CD8 T cells in Susac syndrome. It was with random hexamers that about 0.45 to 1 ug RNA was reverse transcribed. TCRdb re-called the immunoSEQ multiplex PCR reads with MiXCR, one entry per CDR3 protein. The repertoire consists of about 110,000 distinct CDR3 sequences, with roughly 95% occurring once and the leading ten covering approximately 0.093%. What was sequenced was CD4+ T cells from PBMCs. Receptors were obtained from a human donor in good health.

This CDR3 is CASSFYPGSSEAFF. As DNA, the CDR3 is TGCGCCAGCAGTTTCTATCCTGGGTCTTCTGAAGCTTTCTTT. The J gene is TRBJ1-1, the V gene TRBV5-1; D not resolved. Trimming pared 5 bases from V and 6 bases from J, leaving 17 bases between. The CDR3 consists of 14 residues. Per germline, CDR1 SGHRS and CDR2 YFSETQ.

The chain recombines TRBV4-1 with TRBJ2-7; D may be TRBD2 (6 bases). The germline gives CDR1 MGHRA, CDR2 YSYEKL. The CDR3 is 13 amino acids. Trimming shortened V by 3 bases and J by 4 bases, and 10 bases separated the two germline ends. CDR3 residues: CASSHPLAYEQYF. CDR3 nucleotide sequence: TGCGCCAGCAGCCACCCTCTAGCGTACGAGCAGTACTTC.

The J gene is TRBJ1-3, the V gene TRBV9; D is perhaps TRBD1 (5 bases). This CDR3 has 15 amino acids. The V gene lost 0 bases and the J gene lost 3 bases, with 10 bases spanning the gap. Germline values: CDR1 SGDLS, CDR2 YYNGEE. The CDR3 DNA reads TGTGCCAGCAGCGTAGGGGGGGATCGTGGAAACACCATATATTTT. Amino acids: CASSVGGDRGNTIYF.

The chain employs TRBV5-1 and TRBJ2-6; 8 bases align to TRBD1. The V segment lost 1 base and the J segment 3 bases; nucleotides outside the gene matches: 3. This CDR3 has 16 amino acids. In germline, CDR1 is SGHRS, CDR2 YFSETQ. CDR3 loop: CASSLQGALGANVLTF. Here the CDR3 DNA reads TGCGCCAGCAGCTTGCAGGGGGCGCTTGGGGCCAACGTCCTGACTTTC. Full variable domain (outside the CDR3, taken from reference TRBV5-1 and TRBJ2-6): KAGVTQTPRYLIKTRGQQVTLSCSPISGHRSVSWYQQTPGQGLQFLFEYFSETQRNKGNFPGRFSGRQFSNSRSEMNVSTLELGDSALYLCASSLQGALGANVLTFGAGSRLTVL.

The chain joins TRBV7-9 to TRBJ1-5; D is perhaps TRBD1 (5 bases). The CDR3 has 15 amino acids. With 3 bases removed from V and 3 bases from J, the gap between germline ends came to 12 bases. Germline lookup yields CDR1 SEHNR and CDR2 FQNEAQ (reference sequence). CDR3 sequence reads: CASSLGPGFNQPQHF. CDR3 nucleotides: TGTGCCAGCAGCTTGGGGCCGGGTTTCAATCAGCCCCAGCATTTT.

The CDR3 bases are TGTGCCAGCAGCCGCAGGACTAGCGGGTTCCTGAACACCGGGGAGCTGTTTTTT. This encodes CASSRRTSGFLNTGELFF. The chain is built from TRBV7-9 and TRBJ2-2; TRBD2 aligns across 11 bases. Germline assignment: CDR1 SEHNR and CDR2 FQNEAQ (reference sequence). The CDR3 sequence is 18 residues long. Losses at the gene ends were 5 bases for V and 1 base for J; bases not matched to a gene: 9. Filled out from reference TRBV7-9 and TRBJ2-2, the complete variable domain reads DTGVSQNPRHKITKRGQNVTFRCDPISEHNRLYWYRQTLGQGPEFLTYFQNEAQLEKSRLLSDRFSAERPKGSFSTLEIQRTEQGDSAMYLCASSRRTSGFLNTGELFFGEGSRLTVL.

This clonotype was detected once. The V gene is TRBV2, the J gene TRBJ2-7; TRBD2 is a possible D gene (6 bases). The V gene's germline CDR1 is SNHLY and CDR2 FYNNEI. The CDR3 consists of 15 residues. The germline V and J ends were trimmed by 6 bases and 0 bases, with 15 bases remaining between them. CDR3 nucleotides: TGTGCCAGCAGCATGACTAGAGGGAACTCCTACGAGCAGTACTTC. Amino acid sequence: CASSMTRGNSYEQYF.

The chain couples TRBV7-2 to TRBJ2-2, with 7 bases lining up with TRBD1. Trimming took 0 bases from V and 5 from J; bases not matched to a gene: 3. Germline V lookup: CDR1 SGHTA, CDR2 FQGNSA. CDR3 length: 15 amino acids. The CDR3 sequence: CASSLASQGTGELFF. The CDR3 DNA sequence: TGTGCCAGCAGCTTAGCGTCACAGGGGACCGGGGAGCTGTTTTTT.

The J gene is TRBJ2-3, the V gene TRBV7-2, with D possibly being TRBD2 (5 bases). Trimming shortened V by 4 bases and J by 0 bases, and 5 bases separated the two germline ends. Germline loops: CDR1 SGHTA, CDR2 FQGNSA. This CDR3 contains 13 residues. The CDR3 DNA is TGTGCCAGCAGCTGGACTAGCACAGATACGCAGTATTTT. It translates to CASSWTSTDTQYF.

The chain is built from TRBV29-1 and TRBJ1-2; the D is unclear. Between the trimmed V and J ends, which lost 4 bases and 0 bases, there was a span of 9 bases. Germline V gives CDR1 SQVTM, CDR2 ANQGSEA. CDR3 size: 13 residues. Written as DNA, the CDR3 is TGCAGCGTTGTTTGGGGTTCTAACTATGGCTACACCTTC. This codes for CSVVWGSNYGYTF.

The DNA for the CDR3 is TGTGCCAGCAGCTTAGTAGGCCTAGCGGCTAGCTCCTACGAGCAGTACTTC. It yields the protein CASSLVGLAASSYEQYF. The chain joins TRBV11-2 to TRBJ2-7, with TRBD2 matching over 7 bases. V was clipped by 1 base and J by 0 bases; unmatched bases: 9. CDR1 is SGHAT, CDR2 FQNNGV, per germline. The CDR3 totals 17 residues.

The chain employs TRBV28 and TRBJ1-6; the D is unclear. The V and J ends lost 6 bases and 8 bases respectively, with 11 bases between them. In germline, CDR1 is MDHEN, CDR2 SYDVKM. The CDR3 length is 13 residues. Written as DNA, the CDR3 is TGTGCCAGCAGCCTGCCTGGGGATTCACCCCTCCACTTT. Translation gives CASSLPGDSPLHF. Complete variable domain (other parts from reference TRBV28 and TRBJ1-6): DVKVTQSSRYLVKRTGEKVFLECVQDMDHENMFWYRQDPGLGLRLIYFSYDVKMKEKGDIPEGYSVSREKKERFSLILESASTNQTSMYLCASSLPGDSPLHFGNGTRLTVT.

The V gene is TRBV3-1, the J gene TRBJ2-3; D remains unclear. Germline V gene lookup returns CDR1 LGHDT and CDR2 YNNKEL (reference sequence). The V and J ends lost 1 base and 5 bases respectively, with 7 bases between them. The CDR3 extends over 13 amino acids. The CDR3 sequence: CASSQVYKDTQYF. CDR3 DNA sequence: TGTGCCAGCAGCCAAGTGTACAAAGATACGCAGTATTTT.